This TCR beta chain was documented in a study of shared clonotypes between healthy human individuals. Profiled with immunoSEQ multiplex PCR; TCRdb holds only in-frame clones, not every one. The sample comprises millions of clones, approximately 92% of which are singletons, and over 0.12% rests with the top ten. Researchers partitioned CD4+ cells into CD45RA+ naive and CD45RA-negative memory subsets. The germline V gene has CDR1 SGHTA and CDR2 FQGNSA. This CDR3 spans 13 amino acids. Trimming removed 3 bases at V and 7 bases at J, with 12 bases between. The sequence was collected from a young man in good health. The chain has TRBV7-2 and TRBJ1-1, with TRBD1 as a possible D gene (5 bases). Sequenced input: naive CD4+ T cells sorted from blood. The sample's subset: CD45RA+ positively selected. The CDR3 loop is CASSLRGRDEAFF. The CDR3 nucleotides are TGTGCCAGCAGCTTGCGGGGGAGGGATGAAGCTTTCTTT.